A selection of T cell receptor beta chains follows, all from one sample in a study of blood T cell repertoires in COVID-19. Repertoires were generated with immunoSEQ multiplex PCR, while TCRdb's copy carries only in-frame clones and drops some. The data show approximately 390,000 clones, approximately 89% seen once. Specimen: peripheral blood. Receptors originate from a woman aged 55-69 years with COVID-19, enrolled during active disease. CDR3s leave out the opening cysteine and the closing phenylalanine or tryptophan. Each record gives: CDR3 protein, J gene, V gene.

CDR3: ASSRNGQGASGELF
J: TRBJ2-2
V: TRBV18

CDR3: ASSPDRGGSGNTIY
J: TRBJ1-3
V: TRBV18

CDR3: ASSVNRAAAF
J: TRBJ1-1
V: TRBV7-9

CDR3: ASSPTGGISPLH
J: TRBJ1-6
V: TRBV7-9

CDR3: ASSLQGGAYNEQF
J: TRBJ2-1
V: TRBV5-1

CDR3: ASSLRQGPSLNTEAF
J: TRBJ1-1
V: TRBV5-1

CDR3: ASRTSGGVWETQY
J: TRBJ2-5
V: TRBV5-1

CDR3: ASSPQGGYQPQH
J: TRBJ1-5
V: TRBV7-9

CDR3: ASSPRGASNQPQH
J: TRBJ1-5
V: TRBV7-2

CDR3: SARQAYEQY
J: TRBJ2-7
V: TRBV20-1

CDR3: ASSRDTDRGSETQY
J: TRBJ2-5
V: TRBV11-2

CDR3: ASGPAAAY
J: TRBJ2-5
V: TRBV25-1

CDR3: ASSPPGLAGGNTIY
J: TRBJ1-3
V: TRBV7-9

CDR3: ASRYGGSNSGNTIY
J: TRBJ1-3
V: TRBV11-1

CDR3: ASSLYGGGGSGYGYT
J: TRBJ1-2
V: TRBV28

CDR3: ASSRRDRGQETQY
J: TRBJ2-5
V: TRBV19

CDR3: ASTNTLGQGYGYT
J: TRBJ1-2
V: TRBV6-5

CDR3: ASRGRQGHNEQF
J: TRBJ2-1
V: TRBV5-1

CDR3: ASSPAGNYGYT
J: TRBJ1-2
V: TRBV4-1

CDR3: ASSLVGRVTDTQY
J: TRBJ2-3
V: TRBV5-1

CDR3: ARRAVTGGNWSPLH
J: TRBJ1-6
V: TRBV5-1

CDR3: ASSSQGGEKLF
J: TRBJ1-4
V: TRBV5-1

CDR3: ASSHQGSQETQY
J: TRBJ2-5
V: TRBV18

CDR3: ASSPAGTGNYGYT
J: TRBJ1-2
V: TRBV18

CDR3: ASSPNPGTSTDTQY
J: TRBJ2-3
V: TRBV5-1

CDR3: ASSLTLSGTGSEKLF
J: TRBJ1-4
V: TRBV4-2

CDR3: ASRAGGGTEAF
J: TRBJ1-1
V: TRBV6-5

CDR3: ASSHLDRENTEAF
J: TRBJ1-1
V: TRBV4-2

CDR3: ASSASTYNEQF
J: TRBJ2-1
V: TRBV2

CDR3: ASSDPGTGGTGNQPQH
J: TRBJ1-5
V: TRBV5-8

CDR3: ASRPGGQPQH
J: TRBJ1-5
V: TRBV28

CDR3: ASGAGQGDNEQF
J: TRBJ2-1
V: TRBV12-5

CDR3: ASSDRGSEKLF
J: TRBJ1-4
V: TRBV6-1

CDR3: ASSLGTSGAVYEQY
J: TRBJ2-7
V: TRBV5-1

CDR3: ASSPWTTTYEQY
J: TRBJ2-7
V: TRBV7-2

CDR3: ASSKDGIGQGGLNTEAF
J: TRBJ1-1
V: TRBV21-1

CDR3: ASSIGIRGSNYGYT
J: TRBJ1-2
V: TRBV19

CDR3: ASSLEGELAGGSSYNEQF
J: TRBJ2-1
V: TRBV11-2

CDR3: ASSPRPGLAGGQETQY
J: TRBJ2-5
V: TRBV4-2

CDR3: ASSISPSGAGELF
J: TRBJ2-2
V: TRBV19

CDR3: ASSDGTANTEAF
J: TRBJ1-1
V: TRBV2

CDR3: ASSQAGMNTEAF
J: TRBJ1-1
V: TRBV14

CDR3: ASSPTRNGNTIY
J: TRBJ1-3
V: TRBV7-8

CDR3: ASSSQGAVNTEAF
J: TRBJ1-1
V: TRBV7-3

CDR3: ASSLEARVSMSNEQF
J: TRBJ2-1
V: TRBV11-2

CDR3: ASSIRADYSNQPQH
J: TRBJ1-5
V: TRBV19

CDR3: ASSQALTGHFSTEAF
J: TRBJ1-1
V: TRBV14

CDR3: ASSYGGGPAYTQY
J: TRBJ2-3
V: TRBV6-5

CDR3: ASSLVGTDTQY
J: TRBJ2-3
V: TRBV5-1

CDR3: ASSHGQGNSPLH
J: TRBJ1-6
V: TRBV3-1/TRBV3-2

CDR3: ASSLATGSYEQY
J: TRBJ2-7
V: TRBV5-1

CDR3: ASSYIASNQPQH
J: TRBJ1-5
V: TRBV6-2/TRBV6-3

CDR3: ASSPARNQPQH
J: TRBJ1-5
V: TRBV18